This paragraph covers one TCR beta chain sequence. Its antigen is not identified. The CDR3 runs to 16 residues. V shed 0 bases and J 0 bases; nucleotides not matched to a gene: 2. CDR1 SGHRS and CDR2 YFSETQ come from the germline V gene. Clones were read by immunoSEQ multiplex PCR, and TCRdb kept only the in-frame ones, dropping some. This repertoire shows more than 15,000 clones, approximately 86% found once; its top ten account for about 2.5%. The data were obtained in a study of immune evolution from preneoplasia to lung adenocarcinoma. Histologic diagnosis was independently verified by two lung pathologists. After pathologic assessment, macro-dissection selected premalignant or tumor cells for extraction. Overall study findings and caveats: Normal lung had the highest top T cell clone frequencies.

The chain carries TRBV5-1 and TRBJ2-1, with 8 bases matching TRBD2. The sample taken for sequencing was FFPE invasive lung adenocarcinoma tissue. This receptor was taken from a person between 65 and 79 years old with invasive lung adenocarcinoma. This CDR3 is CASSLGSGSSYNEQFF. CDR3 in DNA: TGCGCCAGCAGCTTGGGGAGCGGGAGCTCCTACAATGAGCAGTTCTTC. The whole variable domain, filled in from reference TRBV5-1 and TRBJ2-1, reads KAGVTQTPRYLIKTRGQQVTLSCSPISGHRSVSWYQQTPGQGLQFLFEYFSETQRNKGNFPGRFSGRQFSNSRSEMNVSTLELGDSALYLCASSLGSGSSYNEQFFGPGTRLTVL.